One sample yielded the 4 T cell receptor beta chains listed below, sequenced in a study of T cells in tuberculosis. Sequenced by immunoSEQ multiplex PCR; TCRdb stores in-frame clones only, minus some. The sample yields about 33,000 clones, just under 97% seen once. The specimen sequenced was PBMCs. These TCRs come from a donor aged 10-29 years with latent tuberculosis or without tuberculosis infection.

The CDR3 protein is CASSLVAGSTDTQYF. In DNA form, the CDR3 reads TGTGCCAGCAGCTTAGTAGCGGGGAGCACAGATACGCAGTATTTT. The chain has TRBV7-3 and TRBJ2-3, with TRBD2 identical over 8 bases. With 2 bases clipped from V and 0 bases from J, the junction kept 1 base outside the gene matches. CDR3 length equals 15 residues. CDR1 and CDR2 from the germline V gene are SGHTA and FQGTGA.

V usage is TRBV25-1 and J usage is TRBJ2-2; TRBD2 matches at 8 bases. V dropped 2 bases and J dropped 0; count of bases not matched to a gene: 8. This CDR3 comprises 18 residues. From germline, CDR1 is MGHDK and CDR2 SYGVNS. The CDR3 DNA is TGTGCCAGCAGTGAAAGGGGCGGGGGGACTACGAACACCGGGGAGCTGTTTTTT. It yields the protein CASSERGGGTTNTGELFF.

The J gene is TRBJ1-2, the V gene TRBV5-6; possible D gene TRBD1, 5 bases. CDR3 length: 14 amino acids. Germline-derived CDR1 and CDR2 are SGHDT and YYEEEE. V shed 4 bases and J shed 4 bases, with 14 bases lying between them. The CDR3 nucleotides read TGTGCCAGCAGCAAAGCGGGACGTCTCTATGGCTACACCTTC. Translation gives CASSKAGRLYGYTF.

J is TRBJ1-4 and V is TRBV6-6, with unresolved D. The germline V and J ends were trimmed by 4 bases and 0 bases, with 9 bases remaining between them. The CDR3 totals 15 residues. The V gene's germline CDR1 is MNHNY and CDR2 SVGAGI (reference sequence). The CDR3 loop reads CASSFYRATNEKLFF. The DNA for the CDR3 is TGTGCCAGCAGTTTTTACAGAGCAACTAATGAAAAACTGTTTTTT.